The clone carrying this T cell receptor beta chain was counted ten times or more. These data belong to a study of CD8+CD57+ T cells in acquired aplastic anemia. Study at large: Roughly 3 ug was the average amount of DNA from sorted CD4+ and CD8+ cells.

V lost 4 bases and J lost 5; bases outside the gene matches: 4. Per the germline V gene, CDR1 is SQVTM and CDR2 is ANQGSEA. The CDR3 sequence is 12 residues long. Researchers used genomic DNA as the template to profile TCR beta VDJ and CDR3. TCRdb re-called the reads with MiXCR, one entry per CDR3 protein. The sample lists 120,000 or so distinct CDR3 sequences; less than 50% were seen once. Selection for sequencing was limited to patients who had shown CD8+CD57+ cell expansion by flow cytometry. Patients were untreated when blood was sampled. The specimen sequenced was sorted CD4+, CD8+, or CD8+CD57+ T cells (not recorded which) from PBMCs. The rearrangement links TRBV29-1 to TRBJ1-1, with 7 bases identical to TRBD1. This receptor was identified in a human donor with aplastic anemia. The CDR3 nucleotides are TGCAGCGTTGGAGCCAGGGGGACTGAAGCTTTCTTT. It specifies CSVGARGTEAFF.